These 5 T cell receptor beta chains were all obtained from the same sample, sequenced in a study of beta chain features in type 1 diabetes. Study-level findings and limits: Significant though moderate, a shortening of TCRB CDR3s appeared in all four CD4+ subsets of Type 1 diabetes patients.

Expressed TCRB transcripts were sequenced because the isolated RNA had all been reverse transcribed beforehand. Assay: immunoSEQ multiplex PCR; the TCRdb copy retains only in-frame clones and omits some. The repertoire has around 160,000 clones, approximately 8.7% of them found once; the top ten carry about 0.7%. These receptors are not linked to any known antigen. Sequencing input: central memory CD4+ T cells from blood. The receptors were gathered from a woman in her 30s with type 1 diabetes.

The chain uses TRBV30 and TRBJ2-7, with 8 bases matching TRBD2. From germline, CDR1 is GTSNPN and CDR2 SVGIG (reference sequence). The CDR3 runs to 14 residues. V lost 0 bases and J lost 7; bases outside the gene matches: 8. This CDR3 reads CAWSVTGGPREQYF. The DNA of the CDR3 is TGTGCCTGGAGTGTAACGGGAGGGCCGAGGGAGCAGTACTTC.

This clone showed up just a few times. This chain joins TRBV5-1 and TRBJ2-7; D possibly corresponds to TRBD1 (6 bases). Germline V gene data show CDR1 as SGHRS and CDR2 as YFSETQ. The CDR3 runs to 14 residues. Between the trimmed V and J ends, which lost 5 bases and 3 bases, there was a span of 15 bases. The CDR3 DNA reads TGCGCCAGCAGGGAGGACAGAAGCTTCTACGAGCAGTACTTC. Translation gives CASREDRSFYEQYF.

This clone was recorded many times. V is TRBV4-2 and J is TRBJ2-6; TRBD2 might be the D (5 bases). Germline V gene sequence: CDR1 LGHNA, CDR2 YNFKEQ. The CDR3 contains 16 residues. Trimming cost V 1 base and J 0 bases, with 7 bases left between them. The CDR3 reads CASSQVGSSGANVLTF. In nucleotides, the CDR3 is TGTGCCAGCAGCCAAGTGGGGAGCTCTGGGGCCAACGTCCTGACTTTC.

The chain has TRBV5-1 and TRBJ2-7; D gene unclear. Germline-derived CDR1 and CDR2 are SGHRS and YFSETQ. CDR3 size: 15 residues. V was cut by 0 bases and J by 0 bases, with 10 bases left in between. The CDR3 sequence is CASSLGQTSSYEQYF. Written as DNA, the CDR3 is TGCGCCAGCAGCTTGGGGCAAACCTCCTCCTACGAGCAGTACTTC.

This clone was seen a handful of times. DNA for the CDR3: TGTGCCAGCAGCCCCCAGATCGCGGGAGTTGGGACGGAGCAGTACTTC. This sequence encodes CASSPQIAGVGTEQYF. The V and J genes are TRBV9 and TRBJ2-7; 7 positions agree with TRBD2. V was clipped by 4 bases and J by 7 bases; unmatched bases: 17. From germline, CDR1 is SGDLS and CDR2 YYNGEE. The CDR3 runs to 16 residues.